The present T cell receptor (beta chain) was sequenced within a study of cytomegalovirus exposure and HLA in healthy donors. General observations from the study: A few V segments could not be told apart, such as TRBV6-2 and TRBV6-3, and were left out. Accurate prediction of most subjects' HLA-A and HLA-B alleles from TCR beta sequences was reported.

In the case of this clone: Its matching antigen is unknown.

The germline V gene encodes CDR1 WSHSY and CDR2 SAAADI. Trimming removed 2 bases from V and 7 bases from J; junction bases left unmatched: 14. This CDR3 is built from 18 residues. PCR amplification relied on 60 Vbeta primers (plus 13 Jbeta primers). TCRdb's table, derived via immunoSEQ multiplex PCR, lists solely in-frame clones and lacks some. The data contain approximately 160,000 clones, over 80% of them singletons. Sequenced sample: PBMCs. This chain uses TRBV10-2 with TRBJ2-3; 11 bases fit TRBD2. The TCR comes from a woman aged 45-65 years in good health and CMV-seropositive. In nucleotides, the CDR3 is TGCGCCAGCAGTGAGCCGTGGGGACTAGCGGACCACAAAAATACGCAGTATTTT. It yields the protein CASSEPWGLADHKNTQYF.